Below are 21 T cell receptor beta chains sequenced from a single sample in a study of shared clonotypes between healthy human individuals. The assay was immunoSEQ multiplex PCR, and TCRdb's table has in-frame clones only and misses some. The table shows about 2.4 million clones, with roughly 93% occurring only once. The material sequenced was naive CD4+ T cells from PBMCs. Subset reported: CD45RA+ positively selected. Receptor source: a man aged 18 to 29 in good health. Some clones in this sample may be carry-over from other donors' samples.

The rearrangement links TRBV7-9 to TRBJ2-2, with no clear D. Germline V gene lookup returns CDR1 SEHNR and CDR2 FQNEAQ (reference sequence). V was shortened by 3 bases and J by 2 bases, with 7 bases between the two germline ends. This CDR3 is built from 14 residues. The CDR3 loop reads CASSFQRNTGELFF. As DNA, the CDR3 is TGTGCCAGCAGCTTCCAGAGAAACACCGGGGAGCTGTTTTTT.

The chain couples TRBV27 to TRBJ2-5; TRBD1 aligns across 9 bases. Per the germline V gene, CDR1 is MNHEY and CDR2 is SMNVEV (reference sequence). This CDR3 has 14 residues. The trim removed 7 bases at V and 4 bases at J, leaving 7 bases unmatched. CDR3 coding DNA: TGTGCCAGCACCGCCTTGACAGGGGGAGAGACCCAGTACTTC. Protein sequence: CASTALTGGETQYF.

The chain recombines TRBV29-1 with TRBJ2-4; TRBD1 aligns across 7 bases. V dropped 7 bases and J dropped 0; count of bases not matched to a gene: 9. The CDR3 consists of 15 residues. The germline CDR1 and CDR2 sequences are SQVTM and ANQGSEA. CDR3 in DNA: TGCAGCGCGCTCGGTGGGACAGTAGCCAAAAACATTCAGTACTTC. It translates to CSALGGTVAKNIQYF.

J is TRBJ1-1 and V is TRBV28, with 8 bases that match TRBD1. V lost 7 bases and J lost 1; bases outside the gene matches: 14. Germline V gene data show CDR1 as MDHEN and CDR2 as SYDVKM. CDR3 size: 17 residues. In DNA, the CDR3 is TGTGCCAGCACTACAACAGGGGGGACGTTTTCGAACACTGAAGCTTTCTTT. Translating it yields CASTTTGGTFSNTEAFF.

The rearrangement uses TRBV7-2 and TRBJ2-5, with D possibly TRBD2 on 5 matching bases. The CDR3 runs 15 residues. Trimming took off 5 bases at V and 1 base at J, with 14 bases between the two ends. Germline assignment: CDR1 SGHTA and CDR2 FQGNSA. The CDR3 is CASSRRTLVQETQYF. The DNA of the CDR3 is TGTGCCAGCAGCAGACGGACTTTAGTCCAAGAGACCCAGTACTTC.

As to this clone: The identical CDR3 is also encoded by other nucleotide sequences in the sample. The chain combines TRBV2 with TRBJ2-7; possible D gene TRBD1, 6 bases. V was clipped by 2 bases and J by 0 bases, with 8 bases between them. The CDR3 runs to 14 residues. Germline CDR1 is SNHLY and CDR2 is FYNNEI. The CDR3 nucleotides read TGTGCCAGCAGTGAACAGGGGTCCTCCTACGAGCAGTACTTC. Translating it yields CASSEQGSSYEQYF.

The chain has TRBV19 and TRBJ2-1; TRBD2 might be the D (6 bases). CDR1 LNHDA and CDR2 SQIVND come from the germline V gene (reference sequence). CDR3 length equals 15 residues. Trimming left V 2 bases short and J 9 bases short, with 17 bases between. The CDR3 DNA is TGTGCCAGTAGTATAATGAGGGAGGCTCTCTCTGAGCAGTTCTTC. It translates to CASSIMREALSEQFF.

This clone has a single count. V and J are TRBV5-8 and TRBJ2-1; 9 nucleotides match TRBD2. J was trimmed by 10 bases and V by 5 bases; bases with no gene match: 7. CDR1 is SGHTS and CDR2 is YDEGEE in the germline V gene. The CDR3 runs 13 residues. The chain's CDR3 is CASSLLAGREQFF. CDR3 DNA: TGTGCCAGCAGTTTACTAGCGGGTCGGGAGCAGTTCTTC.

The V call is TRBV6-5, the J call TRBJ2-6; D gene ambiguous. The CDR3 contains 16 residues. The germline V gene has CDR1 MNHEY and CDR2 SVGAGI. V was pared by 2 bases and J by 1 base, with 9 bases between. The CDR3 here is CASSYGVYSGANVLTF. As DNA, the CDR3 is TGTGCCAGCAGTTACGGGGTGTATTCTGGGGCCAACGTCCTGACTTTC.

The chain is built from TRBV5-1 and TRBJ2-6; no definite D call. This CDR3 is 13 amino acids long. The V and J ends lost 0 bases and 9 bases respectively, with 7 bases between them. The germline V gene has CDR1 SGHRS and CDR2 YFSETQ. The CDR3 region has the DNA TGCGCCAGCAGCTTGGATCAGAACAACGTCCTGACTTTC. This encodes CASSLDQNNVLTF.

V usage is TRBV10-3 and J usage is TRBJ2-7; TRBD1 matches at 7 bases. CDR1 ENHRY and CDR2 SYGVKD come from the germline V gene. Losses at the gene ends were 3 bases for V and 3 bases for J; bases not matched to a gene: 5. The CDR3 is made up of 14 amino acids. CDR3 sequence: CAISDSGTVYEQYF. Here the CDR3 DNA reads TGTGCCATCAGTGATTCCGGGACAGTCTACGAGCAGTACTTC.

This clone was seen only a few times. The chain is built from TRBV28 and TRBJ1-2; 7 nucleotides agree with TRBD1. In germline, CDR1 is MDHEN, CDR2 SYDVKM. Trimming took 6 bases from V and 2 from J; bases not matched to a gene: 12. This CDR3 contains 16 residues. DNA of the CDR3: TGTGCCAGCAGCCTGAGGACAGGATGGGGCAACTATGGCTACACCTTC. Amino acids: CASSLRTGWGNYGYTF.

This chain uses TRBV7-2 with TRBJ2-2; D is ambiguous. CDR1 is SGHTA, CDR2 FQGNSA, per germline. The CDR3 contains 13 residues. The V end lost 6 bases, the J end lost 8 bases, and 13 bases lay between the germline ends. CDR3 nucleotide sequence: TGTGCCAGCAGAGCACCTCCGGCGGGGGAGCTGTTTTTT. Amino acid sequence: CASRAPPAGELFF. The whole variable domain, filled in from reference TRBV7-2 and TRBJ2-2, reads GAGVSQSPSNKVTEKGKDVELRCDPISGHTALYWYRQSLGQGLEFLIYFQGNSAPDKSGLPSDRFSAERTGGSVSTLTIQRTQQEDSAVYLCASRAPPAGELFFGEGSRLTVL.

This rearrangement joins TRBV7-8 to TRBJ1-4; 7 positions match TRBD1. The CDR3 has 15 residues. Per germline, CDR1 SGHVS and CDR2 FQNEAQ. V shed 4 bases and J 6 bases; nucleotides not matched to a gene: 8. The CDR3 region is CASSSQGGVYEKLFF. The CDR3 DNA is TGTGCCAGCAGCTCCCAGGGGGGGGTGTATGAAAAACTGTTTTTT.

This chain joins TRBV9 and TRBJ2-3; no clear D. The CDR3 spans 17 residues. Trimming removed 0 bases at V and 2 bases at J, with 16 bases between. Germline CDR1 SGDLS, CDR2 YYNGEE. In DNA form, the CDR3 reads TGTGCCAGCAGCGTAGATGTTAGACCTTTTACCACAGATACGCAGTATTTT. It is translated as CASSVDVRPFTTDTQYF.

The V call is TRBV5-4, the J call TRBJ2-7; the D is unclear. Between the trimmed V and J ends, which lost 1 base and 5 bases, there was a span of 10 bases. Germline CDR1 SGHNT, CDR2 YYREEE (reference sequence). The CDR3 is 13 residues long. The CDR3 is CASSLFGENEQYF. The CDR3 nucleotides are TGTGCCAGCAGCTTGTTCGGAGAGAACGAGCAGTACTTC.

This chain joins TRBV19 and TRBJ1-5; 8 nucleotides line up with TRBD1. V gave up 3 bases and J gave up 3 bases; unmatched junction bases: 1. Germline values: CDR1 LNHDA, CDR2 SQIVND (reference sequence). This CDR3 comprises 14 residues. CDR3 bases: TGTGCCAGTAGTATGGACAGGGTCAATCAGCCCCAGCATTTT. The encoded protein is CASSMDRVNQPQHF.

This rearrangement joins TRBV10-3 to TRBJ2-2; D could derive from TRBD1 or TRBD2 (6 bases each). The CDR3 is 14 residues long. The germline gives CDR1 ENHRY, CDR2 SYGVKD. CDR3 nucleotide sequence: TGTGCGACCCAAAAGGGGGGCGGGGCCGGGGAGCTGTTTTTT. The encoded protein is CATQKGGGAGELFF.

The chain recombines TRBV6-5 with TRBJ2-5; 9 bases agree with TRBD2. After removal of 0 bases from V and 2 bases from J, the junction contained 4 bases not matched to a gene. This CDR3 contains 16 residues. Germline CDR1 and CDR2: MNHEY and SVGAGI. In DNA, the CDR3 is TGTGCCAGCAGTTACTCGCCTAGCGGGGATCAAGAGACCCAGTACTTC. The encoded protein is CASSYSPSGDQETQYF.

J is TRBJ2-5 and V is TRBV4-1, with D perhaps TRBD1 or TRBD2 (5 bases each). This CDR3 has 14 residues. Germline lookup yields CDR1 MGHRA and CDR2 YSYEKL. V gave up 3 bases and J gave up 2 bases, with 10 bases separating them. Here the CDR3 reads CASSQGRLQETQYF. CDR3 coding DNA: TGCGCCAGCAGCCAGGGACGGCTACAAGAGACCCAGTACTTC.

The CDR3 nucleotides are TGTGCCTGGAGTAGCCGGTGGACTGAAGCTTTCTTT. Its translation: CAWSSRWTEAFF. The chain joins TRBV30 to TRBJ1-1; D not resolved. Looked up from germline, CDR1 is GTSNPN and CDR2 is SVGIG (reference sequence). V lost 2 bases, J lost 5 bases, and 9 bases lay in between. CDR3 length: 12 residues.